These T cell receptor beta chains were read from a single sample in a study of blood T cell repertoires in COVID-19. Profiling relied on immunoSEQ multiplex PCR, and the TCRdb table lists in-frame clones only, not all of them. The sample carries more than 40,000 clones, 88% recorded once. The specimen sequenced was peripheral blood. The origin of the receptors is a man between 45 and 60 years old with active COVID-19. The CDR3 runs from the conserved cysteine through the conserved F or W. Each record gives: J gene, clone size, V gene, CDR3 protein. Rows give clone size only sometimes, using once, few, many, or a class for an expanded clone.

TRBJ1-1 | . | TRBV19 | CASSILGALNTEAFF
TRBJ1-1 | . | TRBV9 | CASRGGGEEAFF
TRBJ2-4 | . | TRBV2 | CASNQGNTKNIQYF
TRBJ2-1 | . | TRBV6-5 | CASSYLARGPLNEQFF
TRBJ1-1 | once | TRBV29-1 | CSPSKDDRVAFF
TRBJ1-5 | . | TRBV23-1 | CAGGMVHLSFYQPQHF
TRBJ2-3 | . | TRBV7-2 | CASSSQGAGTDTQYF
TRBJ2-2 | . | TRBV14 | CASSYSGTGTGELFF
TRBJ1-1 | . | TRBV5-4 | CASSSLLYTEAFF
TRBJ2-3 | . | TRBV18 | CASSPRTGATDTQYF
TRBJ1-4 | . | TRBV2 | CASSDIRQGDEKLFF
TRBJ2-5 | . | TRBV3-1/TRBV3-2 | CASSQDRTSARQETQYF
TRBJ1-2 | . | TRBV6-1 | CASSELQGYGYTF
TRBJ1-1 | . | TRBV13 | CASSPQQGINTEAFF
TRBJ2-1 | . | TRBV7-2 | CASSPTQIQGDLQFF
TRBJ2-1 | . | TRBV9 | CASSVGLAGSYNEQFF
TRBJ1-2 | . | TRBV9 | CASSAGPGGYTF
TRBJ1-1 | . | TRBV5-1 | CASSLVSSPGTEAFF
TRBJ1-2 | . | TRBV13 | CASSFESLVSTSANYGYTF
TRBJ1-6 | . | TRBV7-9 | CASSLQGARSPLHF
TRBJ1-4 | . | TRBV5-6 | CASRRASGDFEKLFF
TRBJ2-1 | . | TRBV7-3 | CASSSLSGSNEQFF
TRBJ2-7 | . | TRBV27 | CASGLQGSYEQYF
TRBJ2-2 | . | TRBV6-5 | CATGVAGTGELFF
TRBJ2-2 | . | TRBV18 | CASSADRVGTGELFF
TRBJ2-3 | . | TRBV11-2 | CASSLTGDTQYF
TRBJ1-5 | . | TRBV19 | CASSIEGPRSQPQHF
TRBJ1-4 | once | TRBV12-5 | CASGSHRGGKLFF
TRBJ2-2 | . | TRBV19 | CASSRQSNTGELFF